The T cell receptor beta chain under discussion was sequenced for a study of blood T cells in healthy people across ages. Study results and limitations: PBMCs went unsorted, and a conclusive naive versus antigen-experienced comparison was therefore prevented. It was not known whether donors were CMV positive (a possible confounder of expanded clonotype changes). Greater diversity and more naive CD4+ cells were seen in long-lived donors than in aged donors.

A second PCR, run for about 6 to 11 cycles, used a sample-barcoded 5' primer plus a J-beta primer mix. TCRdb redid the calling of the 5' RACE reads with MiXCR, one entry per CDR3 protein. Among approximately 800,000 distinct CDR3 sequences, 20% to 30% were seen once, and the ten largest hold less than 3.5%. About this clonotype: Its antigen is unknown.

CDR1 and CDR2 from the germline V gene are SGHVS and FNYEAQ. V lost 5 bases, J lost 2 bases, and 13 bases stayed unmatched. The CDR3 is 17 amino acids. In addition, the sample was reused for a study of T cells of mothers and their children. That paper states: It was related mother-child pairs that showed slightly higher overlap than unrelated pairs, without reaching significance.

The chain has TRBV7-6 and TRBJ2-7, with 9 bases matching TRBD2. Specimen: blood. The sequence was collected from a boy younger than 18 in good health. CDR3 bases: TGTGCCAGCAGCCCACGAACCGGACTAGCGCTCACCTACGAGCAGTACTTC. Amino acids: CASSPRTGLALTYEQYF.